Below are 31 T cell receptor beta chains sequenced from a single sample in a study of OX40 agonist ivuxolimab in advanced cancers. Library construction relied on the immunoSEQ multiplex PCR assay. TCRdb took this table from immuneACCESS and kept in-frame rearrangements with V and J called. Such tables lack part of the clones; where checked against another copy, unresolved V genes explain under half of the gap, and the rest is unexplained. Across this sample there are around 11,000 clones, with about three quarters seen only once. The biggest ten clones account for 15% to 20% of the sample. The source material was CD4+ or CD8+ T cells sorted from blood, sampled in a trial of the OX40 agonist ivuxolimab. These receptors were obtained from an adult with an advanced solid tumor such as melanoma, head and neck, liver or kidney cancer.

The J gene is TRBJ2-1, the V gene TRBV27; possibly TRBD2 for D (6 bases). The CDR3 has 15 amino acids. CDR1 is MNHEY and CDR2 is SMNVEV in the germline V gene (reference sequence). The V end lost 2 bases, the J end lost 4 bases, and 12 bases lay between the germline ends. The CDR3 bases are TGTGCCAGCAGTTTAGGTAGCGGAGCGTACAATGAGCAGTTCTTC. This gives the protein CASSLGSGAYNEQFF.

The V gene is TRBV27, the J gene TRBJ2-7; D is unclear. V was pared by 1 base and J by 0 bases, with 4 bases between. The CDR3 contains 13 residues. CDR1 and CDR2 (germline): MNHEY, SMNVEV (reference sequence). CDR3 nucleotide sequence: TGTGCCAGCAGTTTATTGGACTCCTACGAGCAGTACTTC. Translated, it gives CASSLLDSYEQYF.

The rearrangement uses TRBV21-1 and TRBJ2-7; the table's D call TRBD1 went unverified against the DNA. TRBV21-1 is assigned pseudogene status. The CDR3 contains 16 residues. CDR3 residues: CASTSGRQESSYEQYF. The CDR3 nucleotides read TGTGCCAGCACCTCGGGGAGACAGGAGTCCTCCTACGAGCAGTACTTC.

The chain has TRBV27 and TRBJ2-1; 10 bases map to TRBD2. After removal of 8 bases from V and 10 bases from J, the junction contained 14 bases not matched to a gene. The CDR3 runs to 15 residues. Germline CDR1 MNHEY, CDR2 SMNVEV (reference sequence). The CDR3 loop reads CASATGLAGVNEQFF. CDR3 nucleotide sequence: TGTGCCAGCGCCACCGGGCTAGCGGGGGTTAACGAGCAGTTCTTC.

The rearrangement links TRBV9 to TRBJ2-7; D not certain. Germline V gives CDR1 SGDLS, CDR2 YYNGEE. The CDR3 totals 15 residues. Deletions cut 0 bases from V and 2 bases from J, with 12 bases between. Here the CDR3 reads CASSVEFNPAYEQYF. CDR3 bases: TGTGCCAGCAGCGTAGAATTTAACCCAGCCTACGAGCAGTACTTC. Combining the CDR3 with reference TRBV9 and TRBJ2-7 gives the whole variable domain DSGVTQTPKHLITATGQRVTLRCSPRSGDLSVYWYQQSLDQGLQFLIQYYNGEERAKGNILERFSAQQFPDLHSELNLSSLELGDSALYFCASSVEFNPAYEQYFGPGTRLTVT.

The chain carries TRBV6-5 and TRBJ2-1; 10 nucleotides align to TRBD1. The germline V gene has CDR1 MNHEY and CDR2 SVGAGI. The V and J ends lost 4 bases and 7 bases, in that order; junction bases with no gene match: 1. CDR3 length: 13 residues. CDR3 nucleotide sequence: TGTGCCAGCAGTTGGACAGGGGGTAATGAGCAGTTCTTC. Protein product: CASSWTGGNEQFF.

DNA for the CDR3: TGTGCCAGCAGTGAAGGGCTAGACTCTGGAAACACCATATATTTT. Protein: CASSEGLDSGNTIYF. The V and J genes are TRBV6-1 and TRBJ1-3, with D unclear. Trimming removed 1 base at V and 0 bases at J, with 7 bases between. The CDR3 consists of 15 residues. Germline loops: CDR1 MNHNS, CDR2 SASEGT.

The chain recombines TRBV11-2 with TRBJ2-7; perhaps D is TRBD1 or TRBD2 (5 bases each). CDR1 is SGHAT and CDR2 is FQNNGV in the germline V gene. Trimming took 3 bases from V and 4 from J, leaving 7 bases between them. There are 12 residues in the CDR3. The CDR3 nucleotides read TGTGCCAGCAGCTTCGGGGCGTACGAGCAGTACTTC. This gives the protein CASSFGAYEQYF.

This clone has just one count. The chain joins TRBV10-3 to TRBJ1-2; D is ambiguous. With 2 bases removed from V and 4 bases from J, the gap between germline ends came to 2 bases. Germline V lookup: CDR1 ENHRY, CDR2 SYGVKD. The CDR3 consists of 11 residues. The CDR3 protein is CAISESYGYTF. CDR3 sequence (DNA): TGTGCCATCAGTGAGAGCTATGGCTACACCTTC.

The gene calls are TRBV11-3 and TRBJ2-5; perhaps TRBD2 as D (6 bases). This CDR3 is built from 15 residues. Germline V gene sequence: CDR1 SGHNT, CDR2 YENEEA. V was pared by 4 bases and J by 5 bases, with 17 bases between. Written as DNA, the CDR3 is TGTGCCAGCAGCTCATTAGCGGTCCTAGGGGAGACCCAGTACTTC. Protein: CASSSLAVLGETQYF.

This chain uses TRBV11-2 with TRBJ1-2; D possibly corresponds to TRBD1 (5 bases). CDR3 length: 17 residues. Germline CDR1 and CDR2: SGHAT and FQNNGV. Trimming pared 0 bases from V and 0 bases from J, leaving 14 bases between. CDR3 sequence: CASSLERGDSANYGYTF. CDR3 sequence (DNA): TGTGCCAGCAGCTTAGAACGAGGGGACTCAGCTAACTATGGCTACACCTTC. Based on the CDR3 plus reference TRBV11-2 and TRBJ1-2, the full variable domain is EAGVAQSPRYKIIEKRQSVAFWCNPISGHATLYWYQQILGQGPKLLIQFQNNGVVDDSQLPKDRFSAERLKGVDSTLKIQPAKLEDSAVYLCASSLERGDSANYGYTFGSGTRLTVV.

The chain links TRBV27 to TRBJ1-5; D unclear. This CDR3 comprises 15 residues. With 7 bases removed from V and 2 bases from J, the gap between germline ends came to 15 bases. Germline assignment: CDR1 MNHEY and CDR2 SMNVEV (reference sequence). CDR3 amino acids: CASTLSSDRNQPQHF. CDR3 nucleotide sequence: TGTGCCAGCACCTTATCGTCGGACCGCAATCAGCCCCAGCATTTT.

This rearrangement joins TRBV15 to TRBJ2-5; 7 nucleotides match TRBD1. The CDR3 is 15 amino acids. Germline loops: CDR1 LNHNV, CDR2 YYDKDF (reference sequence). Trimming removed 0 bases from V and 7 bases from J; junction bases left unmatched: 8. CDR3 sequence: CATSRDTTGSGTQYF. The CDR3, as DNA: TGTGCCACCAGCAGAGATACGACAGGGTCGGGGACCCAGTACTTC.

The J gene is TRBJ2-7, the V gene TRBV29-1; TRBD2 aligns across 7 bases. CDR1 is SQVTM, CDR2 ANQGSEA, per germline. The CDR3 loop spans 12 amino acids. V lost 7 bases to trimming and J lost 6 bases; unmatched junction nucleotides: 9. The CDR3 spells CSANVWEGEQYF. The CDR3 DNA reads TGCAGCGCCAATGTCTGGGAGGGCGAGCAGTACTTC.

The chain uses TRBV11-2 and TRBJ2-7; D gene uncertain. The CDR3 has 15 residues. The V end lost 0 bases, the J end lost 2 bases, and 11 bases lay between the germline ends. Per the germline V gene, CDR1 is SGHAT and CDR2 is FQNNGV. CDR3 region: CASSLDRAGPYEQYF. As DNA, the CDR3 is TGTGCCAGCAGCTTAGATAGGGCAGGCCCCTACGAGCAGTACTTC.

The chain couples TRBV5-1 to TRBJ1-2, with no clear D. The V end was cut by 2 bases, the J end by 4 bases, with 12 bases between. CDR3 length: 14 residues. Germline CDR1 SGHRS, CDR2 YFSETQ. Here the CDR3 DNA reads TGCGCCAGCAGCTTATCCGCCCGTCTCTATGGCTACACCTTC. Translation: CASSLSARLYGYTF.

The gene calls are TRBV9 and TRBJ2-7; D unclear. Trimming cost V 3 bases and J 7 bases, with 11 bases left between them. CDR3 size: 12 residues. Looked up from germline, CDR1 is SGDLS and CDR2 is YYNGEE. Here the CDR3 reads CASSGSEEEQYF. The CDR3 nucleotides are TGTGCCAGCAGCGGGTCCGAAGAAGAGCAGTACTTC.

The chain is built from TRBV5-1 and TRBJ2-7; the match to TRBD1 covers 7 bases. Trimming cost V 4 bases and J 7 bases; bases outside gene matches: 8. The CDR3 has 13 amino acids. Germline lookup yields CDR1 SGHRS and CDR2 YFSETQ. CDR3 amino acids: CASSIGRGNEQYF. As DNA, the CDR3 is TGCGCCAGCAGCATTGGCAGGGGGAATGAGCAGTACTTC.

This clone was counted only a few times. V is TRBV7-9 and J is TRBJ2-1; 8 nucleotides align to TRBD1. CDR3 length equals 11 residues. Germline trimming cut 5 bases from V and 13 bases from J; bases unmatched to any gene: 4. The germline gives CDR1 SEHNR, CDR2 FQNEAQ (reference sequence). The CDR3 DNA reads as TGTGCCAGCAGCCTCGACAGGGGTCAGTTCTTC. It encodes CASSLDRGQFF.

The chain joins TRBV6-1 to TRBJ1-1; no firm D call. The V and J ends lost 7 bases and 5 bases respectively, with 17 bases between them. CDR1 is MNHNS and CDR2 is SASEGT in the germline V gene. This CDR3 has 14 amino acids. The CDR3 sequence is CASTPRETQTEAFF. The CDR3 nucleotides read TGTGCCAGCACCCCCCGGGAGACTCAGACTGAAGCTTTCTTT.

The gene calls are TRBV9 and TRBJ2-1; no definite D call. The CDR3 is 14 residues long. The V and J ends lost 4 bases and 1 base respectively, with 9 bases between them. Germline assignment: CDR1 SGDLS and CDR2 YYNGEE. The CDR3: CASSLSGSYNEQFF. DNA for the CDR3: TGTGCCAGCAGCCTCAGTGGGTCCTACAATGAGCAGTTCTTC.

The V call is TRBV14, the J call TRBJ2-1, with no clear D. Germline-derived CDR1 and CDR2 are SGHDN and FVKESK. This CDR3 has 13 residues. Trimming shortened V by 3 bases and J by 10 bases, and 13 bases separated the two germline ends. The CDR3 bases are TGTGCCAGCAGCCAGTCTATTTTCTTCGAGCAGTTCTTC. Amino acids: CASSQSIFFEQFF.

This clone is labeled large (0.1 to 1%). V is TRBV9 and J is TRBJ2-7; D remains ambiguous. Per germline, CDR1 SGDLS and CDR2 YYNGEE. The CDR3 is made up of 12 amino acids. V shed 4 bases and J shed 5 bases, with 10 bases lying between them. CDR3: CASSRRDHEQYF. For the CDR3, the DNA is TGTGCCAGCAGCAGACGCGACCACGAGCAGTACTTC.

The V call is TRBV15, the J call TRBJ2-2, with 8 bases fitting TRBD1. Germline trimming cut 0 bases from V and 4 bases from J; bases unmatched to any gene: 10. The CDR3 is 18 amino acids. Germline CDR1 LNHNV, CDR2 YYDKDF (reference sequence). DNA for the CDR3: TGTGCCACCAGCAGAGACTACCTGAGTGACAGGGGCACCGGGGAGCTGTTTTTT. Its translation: CATSRDYLSDRGTGELFF.

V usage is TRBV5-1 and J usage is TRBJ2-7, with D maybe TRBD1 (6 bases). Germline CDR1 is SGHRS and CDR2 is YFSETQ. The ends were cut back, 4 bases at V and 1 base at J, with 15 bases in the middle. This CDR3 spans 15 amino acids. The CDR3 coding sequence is TGCGCCAGCAGCCCAACCCCGGACAGTTCCTACGAGCAGTACTTC. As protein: CASSPTPDSSYEQYF.

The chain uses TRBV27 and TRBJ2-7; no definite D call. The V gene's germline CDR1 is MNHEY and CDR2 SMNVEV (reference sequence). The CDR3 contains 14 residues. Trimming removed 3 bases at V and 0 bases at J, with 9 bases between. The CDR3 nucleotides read TGTGCCAGCAGTTTCGCCGGCAGCTCCTACGAGCAGTACTTC. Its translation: CASSFAGSSYEQYF.

CDR3 loop: CASSQGASELAGGFGEQFF. The CDR3 coding sequence is TGCGCCAGCAGCCAAGGGGCTTCCGAGCTAGCGGGGGGGTTTGGTGAGCAGTTCTTC. The chain employs TRBV4-1 and TRBJ2-1; 12 nucleotides match TRBD2. Germline CDR1 reads MGHRA; CDR2 reads YSYEKL. This CDR3 has 19 residues. With V trimmed by 1 base and J by 9 bases, 16 bases remained unmatched.

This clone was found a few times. The CDR3 region is CASSPRAGNTEAFF. The CDR3 region has the DNA TGTGCCAGCAGCCCCCGGGCAGGGAACACTGAAGCTTTCTTT. This chain links TRBV4-2 with TRBJ1-1; no reliable D call. This CDR3 is 14 amino acids long. From germline, CDR1 is LGHNA and CDR2 YNFKEQ. Trimming removed 4 bases from V and 1 base from J, with 10 bases in between.

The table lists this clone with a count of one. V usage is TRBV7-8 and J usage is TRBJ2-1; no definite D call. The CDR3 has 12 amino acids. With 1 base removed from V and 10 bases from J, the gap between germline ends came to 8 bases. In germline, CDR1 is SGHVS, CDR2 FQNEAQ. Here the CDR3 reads CASSLVELEQFF. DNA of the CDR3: TGTGCCAGCAGCTTAGTAGAGTTGGAGCAGTTCTTC.

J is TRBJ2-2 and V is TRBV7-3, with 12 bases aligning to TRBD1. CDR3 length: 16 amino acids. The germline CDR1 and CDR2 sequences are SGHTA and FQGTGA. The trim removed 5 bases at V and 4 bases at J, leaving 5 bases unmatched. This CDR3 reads CASSAGTGGFTGELFF. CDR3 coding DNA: TGTGCCAGCAGCGCGGGGACAGGGGGCTTCACCGGGGAGCTGTTTTTT. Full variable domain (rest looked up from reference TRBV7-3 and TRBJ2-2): GAGVSQTPSNKVTEKGKYVELRCDPISGHTALYWYRQSLGQGPEFLIYFQGTGAADDSGLPNDRFFAVRPEGSVSTLKIQRTERGDSAVYLCASSAGTGGFTGELFFGEGSRLTVL.

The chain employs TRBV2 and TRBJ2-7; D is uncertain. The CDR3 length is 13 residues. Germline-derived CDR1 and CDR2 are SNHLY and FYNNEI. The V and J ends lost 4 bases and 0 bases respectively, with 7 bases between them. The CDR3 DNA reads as TGTGCCAGCAGTGTAAAGGGCTCCTACGAGCAGTACTTC. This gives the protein CASSVKGSYEQYF.